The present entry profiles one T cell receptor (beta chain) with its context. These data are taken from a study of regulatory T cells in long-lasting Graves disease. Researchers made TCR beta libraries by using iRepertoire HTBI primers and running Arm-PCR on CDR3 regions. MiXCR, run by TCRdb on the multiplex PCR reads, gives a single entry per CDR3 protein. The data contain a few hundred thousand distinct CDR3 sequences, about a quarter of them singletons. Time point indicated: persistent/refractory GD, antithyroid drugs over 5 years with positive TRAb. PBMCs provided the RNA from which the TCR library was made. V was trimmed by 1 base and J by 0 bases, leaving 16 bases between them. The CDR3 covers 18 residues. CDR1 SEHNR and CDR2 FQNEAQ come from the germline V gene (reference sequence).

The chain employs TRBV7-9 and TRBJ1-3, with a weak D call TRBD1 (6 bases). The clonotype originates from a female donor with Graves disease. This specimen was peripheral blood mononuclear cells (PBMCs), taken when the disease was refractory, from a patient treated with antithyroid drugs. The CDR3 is CASSLGTLKQGSGNTIYF. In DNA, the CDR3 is TGTGCCAGCAGCTTAGGGACACTGAAACAGGGCTCTGGAAACACCATATATTTT. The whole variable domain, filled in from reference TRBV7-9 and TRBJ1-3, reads DTGVSQNPRHKITKRGQNVTFRCDPISEHNRLYWYRQTLGQGPEFLTYFQNEAQLEKSRLLSDRFSAERPKGSFSTLEIQRTEQGDSAMYLCASSLGTLKQGSGNTIYFGEGSWLTVV.